Sequencing of this T cell receptor (beta chain) was carried out in a study of blood T cell repertoires in COVID-19. Turning to the study itself: The United States, Italy and Spain supplied acute and convalescent COVID-19 samples.

As originally analysed: Amplification of reference gene primers was used by the study to estimate nucleated cell counts. The protocol was immunoSEQ multiplex PCR, while the TCRdb copy is restricted to in-frame clones and leaves out a portion. The DNA was the basis for D and trimming; V, J and clone size are from that table. Among about 250,000 clones listed, about 80% were seen once. V trimming: 1 base; J trimming: 7 bases; junction bases outside the gene matches: 1. The length of the CDR3 is 13 residues. This TCR came from a man older than 75 with acute or convalescent COVID-19. Sequencing was done on a sample of peripheral blood. The gene calls are TRBV12-3 or TRBV12-4 and TRBJ1-5; 7 nucleotides match TRBD1. This CDR3 is CASSLEQGQPQHF. In DNA, the CDR3 is TGTGCCAGCAGTTTAGAACAGGGGCAGCCCCAGCATTTT.